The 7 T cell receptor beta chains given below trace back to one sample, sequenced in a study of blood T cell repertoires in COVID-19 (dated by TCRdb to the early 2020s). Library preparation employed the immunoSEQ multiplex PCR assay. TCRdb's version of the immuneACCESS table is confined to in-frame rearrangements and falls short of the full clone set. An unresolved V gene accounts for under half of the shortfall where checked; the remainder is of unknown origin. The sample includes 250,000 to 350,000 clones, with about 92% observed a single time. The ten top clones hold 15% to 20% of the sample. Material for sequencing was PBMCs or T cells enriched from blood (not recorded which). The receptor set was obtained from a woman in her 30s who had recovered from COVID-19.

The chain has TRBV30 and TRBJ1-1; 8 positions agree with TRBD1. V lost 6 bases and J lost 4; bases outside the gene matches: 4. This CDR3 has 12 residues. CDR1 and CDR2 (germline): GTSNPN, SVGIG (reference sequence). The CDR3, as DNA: TGTGCCTGTGGACAGGGAATCACTGAAGCTTTCTTT. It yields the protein CACGQGITEAFF. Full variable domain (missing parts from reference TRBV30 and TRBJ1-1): SQTIHQWPATLVQPVGSPLSLECTVEGTSNPNLYWYRQAAGRGLQLLFYSVGIGQISSEVPQNLSASRPQDRQFILSSKKLLLSDSGFYLCACGQGITEAFFGQGTRLTVV.

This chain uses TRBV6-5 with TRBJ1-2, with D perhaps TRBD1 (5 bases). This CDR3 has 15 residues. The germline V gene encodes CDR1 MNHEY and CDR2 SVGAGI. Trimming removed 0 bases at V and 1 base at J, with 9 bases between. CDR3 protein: CASSYSDKGNYGYTF. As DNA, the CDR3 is TGTGCCAGCAGTTACTCGGACAAGGGTAACTATGGCTACACCTTC.

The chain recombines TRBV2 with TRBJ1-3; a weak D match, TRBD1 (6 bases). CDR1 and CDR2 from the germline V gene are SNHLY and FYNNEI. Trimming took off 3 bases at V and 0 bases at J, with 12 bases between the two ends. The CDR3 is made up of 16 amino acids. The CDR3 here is CASSEVTGSSGNTIYF. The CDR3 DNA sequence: TGTGCCAGCAGTGAGGTCACAGGGAGCTCTGGAAACACCATATATTTT. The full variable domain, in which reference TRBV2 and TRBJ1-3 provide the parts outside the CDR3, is EPEVTQTPSHQVTQMGQEVILRCVPISNHLYFYWYRQILGQKVEFLVSFYNNEISEKSEIFDDQFSVERPDGSNFTLKIRSTKLEDSAMYFCASSEVTGSSGNTIYFGEGSWLTVV.

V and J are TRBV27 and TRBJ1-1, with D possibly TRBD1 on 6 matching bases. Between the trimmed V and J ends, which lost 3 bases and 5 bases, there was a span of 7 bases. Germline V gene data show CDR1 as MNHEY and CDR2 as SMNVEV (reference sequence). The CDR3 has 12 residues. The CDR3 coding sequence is TGTGCCAGCAGTTTGAGGGGGACTGAAGCTTTCTTT. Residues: CASSLRGTEAFF.

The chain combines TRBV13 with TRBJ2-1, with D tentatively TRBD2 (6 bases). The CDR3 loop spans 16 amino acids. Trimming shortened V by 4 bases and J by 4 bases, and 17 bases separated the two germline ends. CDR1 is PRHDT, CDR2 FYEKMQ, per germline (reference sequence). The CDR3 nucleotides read TGTGCCAGCAGCTCCACGGAGGGACGGCCGTACAATGAGCAGTTCTTC. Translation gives CASSSTEGRPYNEQFF.

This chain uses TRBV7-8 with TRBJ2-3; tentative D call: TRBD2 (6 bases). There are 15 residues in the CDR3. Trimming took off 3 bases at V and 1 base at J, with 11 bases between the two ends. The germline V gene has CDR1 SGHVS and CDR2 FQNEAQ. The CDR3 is CASSLTGVRTDTQYF. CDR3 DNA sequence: TGTGCCAGCAGCTTGACGGGAGTACGCACAGATACGCAGTATTTT. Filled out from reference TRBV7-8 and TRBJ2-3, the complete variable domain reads GAGVSQSPRYKVAKRGQDVALRCDPISGHVSLFWYQQALGQGPEFLTYFQNEAQLDKSGLPSDRFFAERPEGSVSTLKIQRTQQEDSAVYLCASSLTGVRTDTQYFGPGTRLTVL.

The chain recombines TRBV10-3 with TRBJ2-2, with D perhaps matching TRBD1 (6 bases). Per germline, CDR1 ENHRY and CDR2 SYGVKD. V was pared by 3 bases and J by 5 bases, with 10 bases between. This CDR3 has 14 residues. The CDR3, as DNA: TGTGCCATCAGTGACTGGGGGCCGACCGGGGAGCTGTTTTTT. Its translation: CAISDWGPTGELFF.